The T cell receptor (beta chain) under discussion was sequenced for a study of blood T cell repertoires in COVID-19. Study context: Acute and convalescent COVID-19 samples came from the United States, Italy and Spain. T cells, B-cell-depleted T cells, or PBMCs supplied cDNA or gDNA.

The CDR3 is 15 residues long. Germline V gene data show CDR1 as SGHNT and CDR2 as YENEEA. Trimming took off 4 bases at V and 3 bases at J, with 14 bases between the two ends. The authors' processing: Quantification of nucleated cells was approximated via reference gene primer amplification. Profiled with immunoSEQ multiplex PCR; TCRdb holds only in-frame clones, not every one. For V, J and clone size, that table is used; D and trimming come from the DNA. The sample lists some 260,000 clones, 80% to 90% seen once, with roughly 10% in the top ten. Patients from Seattle were sampled longitudinally, starting during active infection.

This TCR derives from a woman aged 65 to 85 with COVID-19, enrolled during active disease. V and J are TRBV11-3 and TRBJ2-3; D not resolved. Sequenced input: peripheral blood. The CDR3 DNA follows: TGTGCCAGCAGCTCTACCGCGAGTTGGACAGATACGCAGTATTTT. This encodes CASSSTASWTDTQYF.